The 26 T cell receptor beta chains reported below all come from one sample, sequenced in a study of cytomegalovirus exposure and HLA in healthy donors (dated by TCRdb to 2016 to 2017). Receptors were amplified or captured by the immunoSEQ multiplex PCR assay. For the multiplex PCR, a mixture combining 60 forward primers for TCR Vbeta segments and 13 reverse primers for TCR Jbeta segments was used. Held by TCRdb, this immuneACCESS table contains in-frame sequences only and omits some clones. Under half of the omission traces to an unresolved V gene where checked; the cause of the rest is unknown. The sample includes about 160,000 clones, with less than 85% observed a single time. The top ten clonotypes cover 1.3% to 1.5% of the sample. The sequenced sample consisted of PBMCs. The receptors here all came from a man between 60 and 75 years old in good health and CMV-seronegative.

The table lists this clone with a count of one. V and J are TRBV4-2 and TRBJ2-3; weak D call: TRBD2 (6 bases). The germline V gene has CDR1 LGHNA and CDR2 YNFKEQ. This CDR3 is 15 amino acids long. The V end was cut by 0 bases, the J end by 1 base, with 8 bases between. Written as DNA, the CDR3 is TGTGCCAGCAGCCAAGACTTAGCGGGCACAGATACGCAGTATTTT. Encoded protein: CASSQDLAGTDTQYF.

The rearrangement links TRBV7-2 to TRBJ2-3; 8 bases match TRBD2. Unmatched junction bases numbered 6, after V lost 4 bases and J lost 6 bases. CDR3 length: 14 amino acids. The V gene's germline CDR1 is SGHTA and CDR2 FQGNSA. CDR3 protein: CASSSRGGRDTQYF. DNA for the CDR3: TGTGCCAGCAGCTCCCGCGGGGGGCGGGATACGCAGTATTTT.

This CDR3 is CASRLDLAGGSGELFF. For the CDR3, the DNA is TGTGCCAGCAGGCTTGACTTAGCGGGTGGGTCCGGGGAGCTGTTTTTT. V usage is TRBV5-4 and J usage is TRBJ2-2; 7 bases agree with TRBD2. There are 16 residues in the CDR3. Germline V lookup: CDR1 SGHNT, CDR2 YYREEE (reference sequence). V was pared by 5 bases and J by 6 bases, with 13 bases of the junction left unmatched.

The genes are TRBV27 and TRBJ2-1; D may be TRBD2 (6 bases). CDR1 MNHEY and CDR2 SMNVEV come from the germline V gene (reference sequence). The CDR3 is 16 residues long. The germline V and J ends were trimmed by 6 bases and 4 bases, with 19 bases remaining between them. Here the CDR3 DNA reads TGTGCCAGCAGCCTTAGTGCTAGCGAGGTATACAATGAGCAGTTCTTC. Translating gives CASSLSASEVYNEQFF.

V gene TRBV6-5 combines with J gene TRBJ1-2, with unresolved D. CDR1 is MNHEY and CDR2 is SVGAGI in the germline V gene. The CDR3 totals 13 residues. Trimming removed 5 bases from V and 8 bases from J, with 15 bases in between. The CDR3 loop reads CASSPPRGGGYTF. Written as DNA, the CDR3 is TGTGCCAGCAGTCCCCCCCGGGGTGGGGGCTACACCTTC.

This clone was seen a few times. The CDR3 sequence is CASSEVSGGITDTQYF. The CDR3 DNA follows: TGTGCCAGCAGTGAAGTGAGCGGGGGGATCACAGATACGCAGTATTTT. The chain uses TRBV6-1 and TRBJ2-3; 9 bases fit TRBD2. V lost 1 base, J lost 2 bases, and 4 bases stayed unmatched. CDR1 is MNHNS and CDR2 is SASEGT in the germline V gene. The CDR3 length is 16 residues.

This clone was detected once. The rearrangement links TRBV7-9 to TRBJ2-3; tentatively, D is TRBD2 (6 bases). The CDR3 extends over 13 amino acids. V lost 1 base and J 5 bases, leaving 7 bases between the germline ends. Germline CDR1 is SEHNR and CDR2 is FQNEAQ (reference sequence). CDR3 protein: CASSLVGGDTQYF. The DNA for the CDR3 is TGTGCCAGCAGCTTAGTCGGGGGAGATACGCAGTATTTT.

The V gene is TRBV6-1, the J gene TRBJ2-7; maybe TRBD2 (6 bases). Germline CDR1 and CDR2: MNHNS and SASEGT. The V end was cut by 4 bases, the J end by 6 bases, with 19 bases between. This CDR3 comprises 15 residues. The CDR3 region has the DNA TGTGCCAGCAGTGTGGAGGGCGGCGCCCCCTCCGAGCAGTACTTC. Residues: CASSVEGGAPSEQYF.

V usage is TRBV5-1 and J usage is TRBJ2-7; the match to TRBD1 covers 8 bases. From germline, CDR1 is SGHRS and CDR2 YFSETQ. CDR3 length: 15 amino acids. V was clipped by 4 bases and J by 2 bases; unmatched bases: 8. CDR3: CASSPAGTGTYEQYF. The CDR3 DNA sequence: TGCGCCAGCAGCCCAGCCGGGACAGGTACCTACGAGCAGTACTTC.

The chain combines TRBV5-4 with TRBJ2-3; D is unclear. The CDR3 contains 14 residues. Germline V gene lookup returns CDR1 SGHNT and CDR2 YYREEE (reference sequence). V was clipped by 0 bases and J by 2 bases, with 7 bases between them. For the CDR3, the DNA is TGTGCCAGCAGCTTGGGGCTCGCCACAGATACGCAGTATTTT. Its translation is CASSLGLATDTQYF.

This clone was seen more than once but under ten times. The chain employs TRBV4-3 and TRBJ2-2; D may be TRBD2 (5 bases). CDR3 length equals 16 residues. Looked up from germline, CDR1 is LGHNA and CDR2 is YSLEER. With 0 bases removed from V and 7 bases from J, the gap between germline ends came to 15 bases. CDR3 nucleotides: TGCGCCAGCAGCCAAGATCTAACTAGGATCGTCGGGGAGCTGTTTTTT. This gives the protein CASSQDLTRIVGELFF.

In this sample, this clone turned up a few times. This sequence joins TRBV10-3 and TRBJ1-1, with 7 bases that match TRBD1. The germline gives CDR1 ENHRY, CDR2 SYGVKD. After removal of 7 bases from V and 2 bases from J, the junction contained 4 bases not matched to a gene. CDR3 length equals 13 residues. CDR3 nucleotide sequence: TGTGCCATCAATGACAGGGTAAACACTGAAGCTTTCTTT. This codes for CAINDRVNTEAFF.

This clone was observed a single time. V is TRBV7-9 and J is TRBJ2-1, with D unresolved. Germline CDR1 is SEHNR and CDR2 is FQNEAQ (reference sequence). Between the trimmed V and J ends, which lost 5 bases and 4 bases, there was a span of 15 bases. The CDR3 has 15 residues. DNA for the CDR3: TGTGCCAGCAGCCATAGACTGACGGAGTACAATGAGCAGTTCTTC. This encodes CASSHRLTEYNEQFF. Supplemented by reference TRBV7-9 and TRBJ2-1, the full variable domain reads DTGVSQNPRHKITKRGQNVTFRCDPISEHNRLYWYRQTLGQGPEFLTYFQNEAQLEKSRLLSDRFSAERPKGSFSTLEIQRTEQGDSAMYLCASSHRLTEYNEQFFGPGTRLTVL.

This clone showed up just a few times. The V call is TRBV19, the J call TRBJ2-7; TRBD1 agrees at 8 bases. J gave up 6 bases and V 5 bases, and 9 bases lay outside the gene matches. The CDR3 spans 14 residues. Germline CDR1 LNHDA, CDR2 SQIVND (reference sequence). CDR3 DNA: TGTGCCAGTAGTGACGGGACAGGCTCGGTCGAGCAGTACTTC. Protein sequence: CASSDGTGSVEQYF.

The chain carries TRBV10-3 and TRBJ1-1, with a weak D call TRBD1 (5 bases). The CDR3 is 15 residues long. V dropped 6 bases and J dropped 6 bases, with 20 bases sitting between them. Germline-derived CDR1 and CDR2 are ENHRY and SYGVKD. The CDR3 region is CAISHPDRRVAEAFF. For the CDR3, the DNA is TGTGCCATCAGCCATCCAGACCGCAGGGTCGCTGAAGCTTTCTTT.

The chain recombines TRBV2 with TRBJ2-1; D might be TRBD2 (6 bases). The CDR3 runs to 14 residues. Germline assignment: CDR1 SNHLY and CDR2 FYNNEI. Trimming pared 7 bases from V and 4 bases from J, leaving 14 bases between. The CDR3 protein is CASTIRGLYNEQFF. The DNA for the CDR3 is TGTGCCAGCACCATTCGGGGACTGTACAATGAGCAGTTCTTC.

V and J are TRBV5-4 and TRBJ2-1; 7 nucleotides match TRBD2. The CDR3 length is 14 residues. The germline gives CDR1 SGHNT, CDR2 YYREEE (reference sequence). J lost 9 bases, V lost 2 bases, and 8 bases had no gene match. The CDR3 region is CASSLGTTKIEQFF. The DNA of the CDR3 is TGTGCCAGCAGCTTAGGGACTACTAAAATTGAGCAGTTCTTC.

The rearrangement uses TRBV27 and TRBJ1-5, with 7 bases that match TRBD1. Germline CDR1 MNHEY, CDR2 SMNVEV (reference sequence). The CDR3 is made up of 16 amino acids. V shed 6 bases and J 7 bases; nucleotides not matched to a gene: 15. As DNA, the CDR3 is TGTGCCAGCAGCCGCGGACAGGTCTACTCTGGGCAGCCCCAGCATTTT. The encoded protein is CASSRGQVYSGQPQHF.

This chain links TRBV18 with TRBJ2-2, with a possible D match to TRBD2 (5 bases). Trimming took off 2 bases at V and 8 bases at J, with 9 bases between the two ends. Germline CDR1 is KGHSH and CDR2 is LQKENI. The CDR3 totals 13 residues. CDR3 protein: CASSPWRSGELFF. Written as DNA, the CDR3 is TGTGCCAGCTCACCATGGAGGTCGGGGGAGCTGTTTTTT.

In this sample, this clone turned up a few times. This sequence joins TRBV28 and TRBJ2-7; TRBD1 matches at 8 bases. J gave up 1 base and V 6 bases, and 11 bases lay outside the gene matches. This CDR3 region has 16 residues. Germline V gene data show CDR1 as MDHEN and CDR2 as SYDVKM. The CDR3 DNA reads TGTGCCAGCAGCGGCGCAGGGGGCCCTAATTCCTACGAGCAGTACTTC. This sequence encodes CASSGAGGPNSYEQYF. The full variable domain, its missing parts supplied by reference TRBV28 and TRBJ2-7, is DVKVTQSSRYLVKRTGEKVFLECVQDMDHENMFWYRQDPGLGLRLIYFSYDVKMKEKGDIPEGYSVSREKKERFSLILESASTNQTSMYLCASSGAGGPNSYEQYFGPGTRLTVT.

This chain connects TRBV5-1 to TRBJ2-7; TRBD1 agrees at 11 bases. In germline, CDR1 is SGHRS, CDR2 YFSETQ. With V trimmed by 0 bases and J by 5 bases, 7 bases remained unmatched. This CDR3 has 16 amino acids. Here the CDR3 DNA reads TGCGCCAGCAGCTTGGACGGACAGGGGGCTGAACACGAGCAGTACTTC. This sequence encodes CASSLDGQGAEHEQYF.

The chain combines TRBV4-1 with TRBJ2-1, with TRBD2 matching over 15 bases. This CDR3 comprises 15 residues. V dropped 4 bases and J dropped 14; count of bases not matched to a gene: 9. CDR1 and CDR2 from the germline V gene are MGHRA and YSYEKL. The chain's CDR3 is CASSPLGLAGGLKFF. The CDR3 region has the DNA TGCGCCAGCAGCCCACTCGGACTAGCGGGAGGGTTAAAGTTCTTC.

In its sample, this clone was seen once. The chain uses TRBV6-1 and TRBJ2-5, with TRBD2 matching over 12 bases. Germline CDR1 MNHNS, CDR2 SASEGT. After removal of 4 bases from V and 5 bases from J, the junction contained 11 bases not matched to a gene. The CDR3 has 17 amino acids. The CDR3 spells CASSGYSSGGAVETQYF. CDR3 sequence (DNA): TGTGCCAGCAGTGGATACTCTAGCGGGGGGGCAGTGGAGACCCAGTACTTC.

The V and J genes are TRBV4-2 and TRBJ2-3; 12 bases map to TRBD1. From germline, CDR1 is LGHNA and CDR2 YNFKEQ. The CDR3 is 18 residues long. Unmatched junction bases numbered 13, after V lost 3 bases and J lost 6 bases. This CDR3 reads CASSHELPGQGAVDTQYF. The CDR3 coding sequence is TGTGCCAGCAGCCATGAGCTCCCGGGACAGGGGGCGGTGGATACGCAGTATTTT.

The V call is TRBV29-1, the J call TRBJ1-4, with 7 bases fitting TRBD1. The CDR3 extends over 14 amino acids. Trimming cost V 4 bases and J 5 bases; bases outside gene matches: 7. Looked up from germline, CDR1 is SQVTM and CDR2 is ANQGSEA. The CDR3 here is CSVGPGQLNEKLFF. In DNA form, the CDR3 reads TGCAGCGTTGGGCCGGGACAGCTCAATGAAAAACTGTTTTTT.

A word on this clone: This sample also contains other DNA sequences that code for the same CDR3. CDR3 residues: CASSSQGNYGYTF. For the CDR3, the DNA is TGTGCCAGCAGCTCCCAGGGTAACTATGGCTACACCTTC. The chain has TRBV7-9 and TRBJ1-2; possible D gene TRBD1, 5 bases. This CDR3 region has 13 residues. Trimming cost V 4 bases and J 1 base, with 7 bases left between them. Per germline, CDR1 SEHNR and CDR2 FQNEAQ (reference sequence).